This TCR beta chain was obtained from a study of blood T cell repertoires in COVID-19. Overall study context: Collection of acute and convalescent COVID-19 samples took place in the United States, Italy and Spain. PBMCs, B-cell-depleted T cells, or T cells provided the cDNA or gDNA that made up the material.

Here immunoSEQ multiplex PCR was the method, and the copy in TCRdb shows in-frame clones only, minus some. The sample records around 170,000 clones, around 74% being singletons. V was clipped by 4 bases and J by 5 bases, with 15 bases between them. The CDR3 runs 15 residues. Germline CDR1 and CDR2: SGHAT and FQNNGV. The origin of this receptor is a woman of 80 years or more with acute or convalescent COVID-19. Material: peripheral blood. The rearrangement joins TRBV11-2 to TRBJ2-1; D is possibly TRBD2 (5 bases). For the CDR3, the DNA is TGTGCCAGCAGCTCCCCGAGGGCTGTCCACAATGAGCAGTTCTTC. It specifies CASSSPRAVHNEQFF.